What follows describes a single TCR beta chain. Mismatch with germline at one junction end may stem from a read error. Amplification used 60 Vbeta primers and 13 Jbeta primers. The protocol was immunoSEQ multiplex PCR, while the TCRdb copy is restricted to in-frame clones and leaves out a portion. Among just under 150,000 clones listed, around 80% were seen once. This record belongs to a study of cytomegalovirus exposure and HLA in healthy donors. The wider study: HLA-typed donors were the source of approximately 80 million unique TCRs, which an early data release held.

The CDR3 extends over 14 amino acids. CDR1 and CDR2 from the germline V gene are GTSNPN and SVGIG (reference sequence). Specimen: PBMCs. The genes are TRBV30 and TRBJ1-4, with 12 bases aligning to TRBD1. The clonotype comes from a woman between 25 and 40 years old in good health and CMV-seronegative. CDR3 DNA: TGTGTCTGGGACAGGGGGCAGCGGGGCGAAAAACTGTTTTTT. Protein sequence: CVWDRGQRGEKLFF.